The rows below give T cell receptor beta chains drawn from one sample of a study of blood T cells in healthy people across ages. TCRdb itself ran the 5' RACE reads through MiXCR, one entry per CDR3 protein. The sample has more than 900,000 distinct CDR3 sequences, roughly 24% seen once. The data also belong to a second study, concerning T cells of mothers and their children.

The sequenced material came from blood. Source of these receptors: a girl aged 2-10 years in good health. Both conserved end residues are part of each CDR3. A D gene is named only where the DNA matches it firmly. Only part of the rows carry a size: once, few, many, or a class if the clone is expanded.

TGCAGCGTTGGTGGGGTCTTAGGGGAGACCCAGTACTTC	CSVGGVLGETQYF	NA	NA	TRBV29-1	TRBJ2-5
TGTGCCAGCAGTGATACCGGGACAGGGCTACGGGAAAAACTGTTTTTT	CASSDTGTGLREKLFF	NA	TRBD1	TRBV12-3/TRBV12-4	TRBJ1-4
TGTGCCAGCAGAGCCGTAAGAGGCTCCTACAATGAGCAGTTCTTC	CASRAVRGSYNEQFF	NA	NA	TRBV6-5	TRBJ2-1
TGTGCCAGCAGTGATTGGACCTACAATGAGCAGTTCTTC	CASSDWTYNEQFF	NA	NA	TRBV2	TRBJ2-1
TGTGCCAGCAGCTTCGAACAGAAGGACAATGAGCAGTTCTTC	CASSFEQKDNEQFF	NA	NA	TRBV11-3	TRBJ2-1
TGTGCCAGCAGCACACCATCCGGCTACACCTTC	CASSTPSGYTF	NA	NA	TRBV5-6	TRBJ1-2
TGTGCCAGCAGCCAAGAAAAAGGAGGTCAGCCCCAGCATTTT	CASSQEKGGQPQHF	NA	NA	TRBV3-1	TRBJ1-5
TGTGCCAGCAGTTTAGAAGCGGGAGGATCAAATGAGCAGTTCTTC	CASSLEAGGSNEQFF	NA	TRBD2	TRBV12-3/TRBV12-4	TRBJ2-1
TGTGCCAGCAGCGTAACACAGGGGGCTGTGGACAATGAGCAGTTCTTC	CASSVTQGAVDNEQFF	NA	TRBD1	TRBV9	TRBJ2-1
TGCGCCAGCAGCTTGGGTATGAGTAGGTATGAGCAGTTCTTC	CASSLGMSRYEQFF	NA	NA	TRBV5-1	TRBJ2-1
TGCAGTGCTGAAGGAGGGTCGAGTAGACGGTCCACGGGAGCTTTCTTT	CSAEGGSSRRSTGAFF	few	NA	TRBV20-1	TRBJ1-1
TGTGCCACCAAGGCTAGCGGCACAGATACGCAGTATTTT	CATKASGTDTQYF	NA	NA	TRBV24-1	TRBJ2-3
TGCAGCGTTGAGCGGCTAGCCCACGAGCAGTACTTC	CSVERLAHEQYF	few	NA	TRBV29-1	TRBJ2-7
TGTGCCAGCAGCCTCCCCACCCTTCCGGGACAGGGGGTGCTCGGTGGGGCCAACGTCCTGACTTTC	CASSLPTLPGQGVLGGANVLTF	few	TRBD1	TRBV12-3/TRBV12-4	TRBJ2-6